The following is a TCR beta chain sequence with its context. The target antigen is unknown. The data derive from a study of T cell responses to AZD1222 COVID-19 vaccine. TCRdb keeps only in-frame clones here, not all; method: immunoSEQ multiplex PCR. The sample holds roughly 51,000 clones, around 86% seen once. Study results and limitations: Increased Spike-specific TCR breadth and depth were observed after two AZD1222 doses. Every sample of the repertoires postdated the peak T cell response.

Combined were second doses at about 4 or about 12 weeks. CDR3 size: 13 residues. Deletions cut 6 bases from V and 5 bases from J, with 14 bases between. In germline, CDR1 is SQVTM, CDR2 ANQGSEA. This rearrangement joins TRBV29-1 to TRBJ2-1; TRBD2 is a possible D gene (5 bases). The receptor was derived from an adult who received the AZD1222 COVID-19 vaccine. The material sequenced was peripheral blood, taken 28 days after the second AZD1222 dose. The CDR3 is CSVRVTGDNEQFF. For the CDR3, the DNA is TGCAGCGTGAGAGTCACCGGGGACAATGAGCAGTTCTTC.